This T cell receptor (beta chain) was retrieved from a study of blood T cell repertoires in COVID-19. In the study overall: Samples of COVID-19 (acute and convalescent) were obtained from the United States, Italy and Spain. T cells, B-cell-depleted T cells, or PBMCs supplied cDNA or gDNA.

This clone was recorded only once. In the source study's methods: The authors estimated nucleated cell counts from reference gene primer amplification. Generated by immunoSEQ multiplex PCR, the TCRdb table keeps only in-frame clones and is missing some. D and trimming come from the DNA, and the V and J calls and clone size come from that table. The sample yields about 80,000 clones, around 83% seen once. The receptor's source is a human donor in a cohort sampled during active COVID-19. Sequencing was done on a sample of peripheral blood.

CDR3 loop: CASSLGTTGNTIYF. CDR3 DNA: TGTGCCAGCAGTTTGGGGACAACTGGAAACACCATATATTTT. The chain recombines TRBV28 with TRBJ1-3; tentative D call: TRBD1 (6 bases). V dropped 3 bases and J dropped 2 bases, with 8 bases sitting between them. This CDR3 is built from 14 residues. Germline V gene data show CDR1 as MDHEN and CDR2 as SYDVKM.